Presented here are 2 T cell receptor beta chains from one specimen sequenced in a study of T cells in Graves' hyperthyroidism and ophthalmopathy. Amplification of TCR beta CDR3 regions used RNA as the template. The study used the HTBI primer set for a first-round RT-PCR of the TCR CDR3. TCRdb recomputed calls from the multiplex PCR reads with MiXCR, one row per CDR3 protein. The sample consists of 550,000 to 600,000 distinct CDR3 sequences, 40% to 55% of them appearing once. Input material: peripheral blood or thyroid tissue (not recorded which). The source of these receptors is an adult woman with Graves' disease, either hyperthyroidism or ophthalmopathy (not recorded which).

Here the CDR3 DNA reads TGCAGTGCTAGAAGCGCCCGGGACAGCATTAACTATGGCTACACCTTC. Its protein product is CSARSARDSINYGYTF. This chain connects TRBV20-1 to TRBJ1-2, with 7 bases lining up with TRBD1. Trimming removed 2 bases from V and 1 base from J; junction bases left unmatched: 10. This CDR3 is 16 amino acids long. Germline V gene sequence: CDR1 DFQATT, CDR2 SNEGSKA (reference sequence).

The chain has TRBV7-9 and TRBJ2-7; a weak D match, TRBD1 (6 bases). Germline V gene data show CDR1 as SEHNR and CDR2 as FQNEAQ (reference sequence). CDR3 size: 11 residues. V gave up 5 bases and J gave up 7 bases, with 9 bases separating them. DNA for the CDR3: TGTGCCAGCAGCGAGGGACATGAGCAGTACTTC. It codes for CASSEGHEQYF.